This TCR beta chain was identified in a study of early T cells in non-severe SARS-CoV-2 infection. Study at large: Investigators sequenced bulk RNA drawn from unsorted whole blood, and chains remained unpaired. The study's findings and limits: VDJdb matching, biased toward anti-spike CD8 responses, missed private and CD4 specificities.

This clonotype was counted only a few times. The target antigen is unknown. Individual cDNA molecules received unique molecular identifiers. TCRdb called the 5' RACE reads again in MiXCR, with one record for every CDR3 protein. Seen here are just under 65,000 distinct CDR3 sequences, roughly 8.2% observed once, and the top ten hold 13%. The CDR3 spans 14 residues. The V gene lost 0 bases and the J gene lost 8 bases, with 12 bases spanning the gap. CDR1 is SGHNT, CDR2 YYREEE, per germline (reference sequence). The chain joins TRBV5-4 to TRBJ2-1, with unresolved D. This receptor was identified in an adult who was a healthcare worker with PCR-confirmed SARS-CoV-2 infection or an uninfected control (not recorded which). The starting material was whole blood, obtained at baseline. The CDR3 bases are TGTGCCAGCAGCTTGGCCGTTCTGGGCGATGAGCAGTTCTTC. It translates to CASSLAVLGDEQFF.